This entry concerns a single T cell receptor (beta chain). The antigen is undetermined. This sample stems from a study of identifying expanded T cells in peripheral blood. Overall study results and limits: Differentially abundant clones: about 1.2 between replicates, about 15 at two to three weeks, approximately 19 at four. Across healthy donors, higher total template counts meant significantly greater approximately two-week count variance.

The method was immunoSEQ multiplex PCR; TCRdb's version includes in-frame clones alone and lacks a portion of them. This table has around 85,000 clones, 88% appearing once. This CDR3 region has 15 residues. Per the germline V gene, CDR1 is ENHRY and CDR2 is SYGVKD. Trimming left V 0 bases short and J 1 base short, with 10 bases between. No infections or other immune events were documented during collection. The chain employs TRBV10-3 and TRBJ2-7, with D possibly being TRBD1 (6 bases). The clonotype originates from a person aged 18-69 years in good health. Sequencing used blood. CDR3: CAISESGTSSYEQYF. CDR3 coding DNA: TGTGCCATCAGTGAGTCGGGGACATCTTCCTACGAGCAGTACTTC.